The rows below give T cell receptor beta chains drawn from one sample of a study of T cells in Graves' hyperthyroidism and ophthalmopathy. MiXCR, applied by TCRdb to the multiplex PCR reads, yields one record per CDR3 protein. The sample holds 600,000 or so distinct CDR3 sequences; around 15% are singletons and the top ten take approximately 3.9%. Material for sequencing was blood. All receptors come from a woman aged 25 to 39 with Graves' hyperthyroidism. Each CDR3 is given with its conserved first and last residue. D genes are given only for firm matches. Expanded clones get a size class; other rows say once, few or many, or leave the size out.

>TRBJ2-1|many|TRBV11-2|TRBD2
TGTGCCAGCAGCTTACTAGCGGGAGCGGTCGATGAGCAGTTCTTC
CASSLLAGAVDEQFF
>TRBJ1-1|many|TRBV12-3/TRBV12-4|-
TGTGCCAGCAGTTTTCAGACTGAAGCTTTCTTT
CASSFQTEAFF
>TRBJ2-1|-|TRBV28|-
TGTGCCAGCAGTCAGCCAGGGTTGGGGAATGAGCAGTTCTTC
CASSQPGLGNEQFF
>TRBJ2-1|-|TRBV14|TRBD2
TGTGCCAGCAGCCCTCTGTGGAGTCTTGGAGCGGGAGGAGTCAATGAGCAGTTCTTC
CASSPLWSLGAGGVNEQFF
>TRBJ2-2|many|TRBV6-5|TRBD2
TGTGCCAGCAGTTACTCGACTAGCGGGAGTACCGGGGAGCTGTTTTTT
CASSYSTSGSTGELFF
>TRBJ2-3|-|TRBV7-2|-
-
CASSFYICSAHASGDTDTQYF
>TRBJ2-6|-|TRBV7-2|-
TGTGCCAGCAGCTTAGCTTTCGGAGGGTCTGGGGCCAACGTCCTGACTTTC
CASSLAFGGSGANVLTF
>TRBJ1-5|-|TRBV4-1|TRBD1
TGCGCCAGCAGCCGGGCCAGGGGGAATCAGCCCCAGCATTTT
CASSRARGNQPQHF
>TRBJ2-2|-|TRBV20-1|TRBD2
TGCAGTGCTAGAGGGACTAGCGCCCACACCGGGGAGCTGTTTTTT
CSARGTSAHTGELFF
>TRBJ2-1|many|TRBV11-2|-
TGTGCCAGCAGCTTCGGGGCGGTGCCCACCCAAAGCTCCTACAATGAGCAGTTCTTC
CASSFGAVPTQSSYNEQFF
>TRBJ2-3|-|TRBV3-2|-
TGTGCCAGCAGACGGGACAGGGGGTGGCGAGATACGCAGTATTTT
CASRRDRGWRDTQYF
>TRBJ2-3|few|TRBV28|-
TGTGCCACCAGACAGCGGAAGGGAACAGATACGCAGTATTTT
CATRQRKGTDTQYF
>TRBJ2-7|many|TRBV2|-
TGTGCCAGCAGTAATGGGCGGATTGAATACGAGCAGTACTTC
CASSNGRIEYEQYF
>TRBJ2-1|many|TRBV11-2|TRBD1
TGTGCCAGCAGCCCCCAGGGGGTTTTTGCTAATGAGCAGTTCTTC
CASSPQGVFANEQFF
>TRBJ2-3|-|TRBV20-1|TRBD1
TGCAGGGCCAAGGGGACAGTCACAGATACGCAGTATTTT
CRAKGTVTDTQYF
>TRBJ2-7|many|TRBV7-8|TRBD1
TGTGCCAGCAGCCTAATGACAGGGGGTAACGAGCAGTACTTC
CASSLMTGGNEQYF
>TRBJ2-7|few|TRBV5-6|-
TGTGCCAGCAGCTTGACGGGAGTGATGGACGAGCAGTACTTC
CASSLTGVMDEQYF
>TRBJ1-6|-|TRBV20-1|TRBD1
TGCAGTGCTAGGGGGGACAGGGTAGGCTCACCCCTCCACTTT
CSARGDRVGSPLHF
>TRBJ1-1|many|TRBV29-1|-
TGCAGCGGGGGGGACGGCAACACTGAAGCTTTCTTT
CSGGDGNTEAFF
>TRBJ2-5|many|TRBV7-2|TRBD1
TGTGCCAGCAGCTCGGACAGGGCCCAAGAGACCCAGTACTTC
CASSSDRAQETQYF
>TRBJ2-2|few|TRBV2|TRBD1
TGTGCCAGCAGGGAGACAGGGGGCTACACCGGGGAGCTGTTTTTT
CASRETGGYTGELFF
>TRBJ1-6|-|TRBV5-1|-
TGCGCCAGCAGCTTGCAGGGGACGGATTCACCCCTCCACTTT
CASSLQGTDSPLHF
>TRBJ2-4|-|TRBV6-2/TRBV6-3|-
TGTGCCAGCAGTTACTCTCAGATTGGCATTCAGTACTTC
CASSYSQIGIQYF
>TRBJ1-1|-|TRBV19|-
TGTGCCAGTAGTATAGCTGGCGCCATGAACACTGAAGCTTTCTTT
CASSIAGAMNTEAFF
>TRBJ2-3|many|TRBV7-2|-
TGTGCCATCGCGAATTTAGATACGCAGTATTTT
CAIANLDTQYF
>TRBJ2-1|many|TRBV7-2|-
TGTGCCAGCAGCCCCGCCGGAGGGCAGGTCGCTGAGCAGTTCTTC
CASSPAGGQVAEQFF
>TRBJ2-1|-|TRBV27|TRBD2
TGTGCCAGCAGTCCCCGACTAGCGTCCCAACGAGGCGATGAGCAGTTCTTC
CASSPRLASQRGDEQFF
>TRBJ2-7|-|TRBV19|TRBD1
TGTGCCAGTAGTGGGGGGACAGGGCACCTTTACGAGCAGTACTTC
CASSGGTGHLYEQYF
>TRBJ2-2|few|TRBV11-2|-
TGTGCCAGCAGCTTAGACGGCGGAGAGAACACCGGGGAGCTGTTTTTT
CASSLDGGENTGELFF
>TRBJ2-1|many|TRBV11-2|TRBD1
TGTGCCAGCAGCCCTACAGGGGGCCAGAGCAATGAGCAGTTCTTC
CASSPTGGQSNEQFF
>TRBJ1-4|-|TRBV7-2|-
TGTGCCAGCAGCTTTAAGGCTAATGAGGGAAAACTGTTTTTT
CASSFKANEGKLFF
>TRBJ2-7|many|TRBV28|TRBD2
TGTGCCAGCAACTTATCGGGCGGGGGCGAGCAGTACTTC
CASNLSGGGEQYF